Presented here are 24 T cell receptor beta chains from one specimen sequenced in a study of cytomegalovirus exposure and HLA in healthy donors (dated by TCRdb to 2016 to 2017). The library relied on the immunoSEQ multiplex PCR assay. The table comes from immuneACCESS by way of TCRdb, which keeps in-frame sequences with V and J called. Part of the clones is missing from these tables; in studies checked, under half for an unresolved V gene and the rest for unknown reasons. Within this sample are about 68,000 clones, with approximately 96% of them counted one time only. The biggest ten clones account for about 2.4% of the sample. The sample was PBMCs. The receptors come from a man between 18 and 29 years old in good health and CMV-seronegative.

This sequence joins TRBV5-1 and TRBJ1-1, with TRBD1 matching 7 bases. CDR1 is SGHRS and CDR2 is YFSETQ in the germline V gene. There are 13 residues in the CDR3. The V gene end was trimmed by 3 bases and the J gene end by 4 bases; junction bases not matched to a gene: 3. CDR3 DNA sequence: TGCGCCAGCAGCTCCCGACAGGGCACTGAAGCTTTCTTT. Amino acids: CASSSRQGTEAFF.

The chain is built from TRBV28 and TRBJ1-1, with D perhaps matching TRBD1 (6 bases). The germline V gene has CDR1 MDHEN and CDR2 SYDVKM. CDR3 length: 15 amino acids. Trimming left V 4 bases short and J 1 base short, with 13 bases between. The DNA for the CDR3 is TGTGCCAGCAGTTATGCCGGGACACAGAACACTGAAGCTTTCTTT. Its protein is CASSYAGTQNTEAFF. The full variable domain, its missing parts supplied by reference TRBV28 and TRBJ1-1, is DVKVTQSSRYLVKRTGEKVFLECVQDMDHENMFWYRQDPGLGLRLIYFSYDVKMKEKGDIPEGYSVSREKKERFSLILESASTNQTSMYLCASSYAGTQNTEAFFGQGTRLTVV.

The chain is built from TRBV9 and TRBJ1-1; a weak D match, TRBD1 (5 bases). V lost 0 bases and J 5 bases, leaving 8 bases between the germline ends. Germline CDR1 reads SGDLS; CDR2 reads YYNGEE. CDR3 length equals 13 residues. The CDR3, as DNA: TGTGCCAGCAGCGTAGAAGGGGCAACTGAAGCTTTCTTT. Translating gives CASSVEGATEAFF.

The chain uses TRBV4-1 and TRBJ2-7; 16 bases align to TRBD2. Germline lookup yields CDR1 MGHRA and CDR2 YSYEKL. The CDR3 extends over 17 amino acids. The V segment lost 4 bases and the J segment 4 bases; nucleotides outside the gene matches: 7. The CDR3 sequence: CASSPGTSGRAWYEQYF. The CDR3 DNA follows: TGCGCCAGCAGCCCCGGGACTAGCGGGAGGGCCTGGTACGAGCAGTACTTC.

This clone appeared a single time. This chain links TRBV7-9 with TRBJ1-2; D unclear. Germline V gene lookup returns CDR1 SEHNR and CDR2 FQNEAQ (reference sequence). V gave up 3 bases and J gave up 2 bases, with 7 bases separating them. The CDR3 sequence is 13 residues long. The CDR3 sequence: CASSFGENYGYTF. For the CDR3, the DNA is TGTGCCAGCAGCTTCGGGGAGAACTATGGCTACACCTTC.

This chain links TRBV29-1 with TRBJ1-4; TRBD1 agrees at 7 bases. The V segment lost 6 bases and the J segment 2 bases; nucleotides outside the gene matches: 3. Germline CDR1 and CDR2: SQVTM and ANQGSEA. CDR3 length: 13 amino acids. CDR3 nucleotide sequence: TGCAGCGTCGCGACAGGGACTAATGAAAAACTGTTTTTT. This translates into CSVATGTNEKLFF.

V gene TRBV5-5 combines with J gene TRBJ2-7; D might be TRBD1 (6 bases). V was shortened by 4 bases and J by 0 bases, with 11 bases between the two germline ends. The CDR3 runs 14 residues. The germline V gene has CDR1 SGHKS and CDR2 YYEKEE (reference sequence). The CDR3 sequence is CASSPTGTSYEQYF. DNA of the CDR3: TGTGCCAGCAGCCCGACAGGAACCTCCTACGAGCAGTACTTC. Complete variable domain (other parts from reference TRBV5-5 and TRBJ2-7): DAGVTQSPTHLIKTRGQQVTLRCSPISGHKSVSWYQQVLGQGPQFIFQYYEKEERGRGNFPDRFSARQFPNYSSELNVNALLLGDSALYLCASSPTGTSYEQYFGPGTRLTVT.

The chain couples TRBV7-9 to TRBJ2-7; a possible D gene is TRBD1 (6 bases). The V gene's germline CDR1 is SEHNR and CDR2 FQNEAQ (reference sequence). The V and J ends lost 5 bases and 2 bases respectively, with 13 bases between them. CDR3 length: 14 residues. The chain's CDR3 is CASSPLAGAYEQYF. For the CDR3, the DNA is TGTGCCAGCAGCCCTCTGGCAGGGGCCTACGAGCAGTACTTC.

This clone has a single count. The chain is built from TRBV4-2 and TRBJ2-1; a possible D gene is TRBD2 (5 bases). The CDR3 sequence is 16 residues long. Germline CDR1 reads LGHNA; CDR2 reads YNFKEQ. V was trimmed by 0 bases and J by 6 bases, leaving 15 bases between them. The CDR3 is CASSQDGLAGSNEQFF. CDR3 nucleotides: TGTGCCAGCAGCCAAGATGGGCTAGCTGGGAGCAATGAGCAGTTCTTC.

J is TRBJ2-2 and V is TRBV5-6; 10 bases line up with TRBD1. V lost 2 bases and J lost 4; bases outside the gene matches: 5. The germline gives CDR1 SGHDT, CDR2 YYEEEE. This CDR3 comprises 16 residues. The CDR3 protein is CASSFEGQGPTGELFF. DNA of the CDR3: TGTGCCAGCAGCTTTGAGGGACAGGGGCCCACCGGGGAGCTGTTTTTT.

The genes are TRBV14 and TRBJ2-1, with 7 bases lining up with TRBD1. CDR1 and CDR2 from the germline V gene are SGHDN and FVKESK. V lost 3 bases, J lost 4 bases, and 6 bases stayed unmatched. The CDR3 has 15 residues. The CDR3 here is CASSQTGTEYNEQFF. The CDR3 DNA is TGTGCCAGCAGCCAGACCGGGACAGAGTACAATGAGCAGTTCTTC.

Of note for this clone: One end of the junction varies from germline; a read error may be responsible. The chain joins TRBV28 to TRBJ1-1; tentatively, D is TRBD1 (6 bases). In germline, CDR1 is MDHEN, CDR2 SYDVKM. The length of the CDR3 is 12 residues. The CDR3 loop is CARGAGATEAFF. Written as DNA, the CDR3 is TGCGCCCGCGGGGCGGGGGCGACTGAAGCTTTCTTT. The variable domain in full, with the rest retrieved from reference TRBV28 and TRBJ1-1, is DVKVTQSSRYLVKRTGEKVFLECVQDMDHENMFWYRQDPGLGLRLIYFSYDVKMKEKGDIPEGYSVSREKKERFSLILESASTNQTSMYLCARGAGATEAFFGQGTRLTVV.

The chain joins TRBV25-1 to TRBJ1-5, with D perhaps matching TRBD1 (6 bases). The germline gives CDR1 MGHDK, CDR2 SYGVNS. Trimming removed 3 bases at V and 5 bases at J, with 17 bases between. This CDR3 is 16 amino acids long. The CDR3 reads CASSEDSWTDDQPQHF. In DNA form, the CDR3 reads TGTGCCAGCAGTGAGGATAGTTGGACAGACGATCAGCCCCAGCATTTT.

The chain uses TRBV28 and TRBJ1-1, with D possibly matching TRBD1 (6 bases). The germline V gene encodes CDR1 MDHEN and CDR2 SYDVKM. The CDR3 length is 12 residues. CDR3 loop: CAVGARITEAFF. CDR3 coding DNA: TGTGCAGTGGGGGCTCGGATCACTGAAGCTTTCTTT.

The J gene is TRBJ2-2, the V gene TRBV27, with 10 bases that match TRBD1. The germline V gene encodes CDR1 MNHEY and CDR2 SMNVEV (reference sequence). V gave up 2 bases and J gave up 4 bases; unmatched junction bases: 7. The CDR3 loop spans 17 amino acids. CDR3 sequence reads: CASSLGRQGAGTGELFF. In nucleotides, the CDR3 is TGTGCCAGCAGTTTAGGGAGACAGGGGGCCGGCACCGGGGAGCTGTTTTTT.

V usage is TRBV6-1 and J usage is TRBJ1-2; the match to TRBD1 covers 9 bases. Germline V CDR1 and CDR2: MNHNS, SASEGT. This CDR3 is built from 15 residues. V shed 3 bases, J shed 6 bases, and the junction held 8 bases outside the gene matches. CDR3: CASSEEKTGGNGYTF. CDR3 nucleotide sequence: TGTGCCAGCAGTGAGGAAAAGACAGGGGGGAATGGCTACACCTTC.

The chain carries TRBV11-3 and TRBJ2-1; D might be TRBD2 (6 bases). This CDR3 has 17 residues. The germline V gene has CDR1 SGHNT and CDR2 YENEEA. Trimming left V 4 bases short and J 0 bases short, with 16 bases between. CDR3 in amino acids: CASSSRGSRSSYNEQFF. CDR3 sequence (DNA): TGTGCCAGCAGCTCCCGGGGGAGTCGGAGCTCCTACAATGAGCAGTTCTTC. Complete variable domain (other parts from reference TRBV11-3 and TRBJ2-1): EAGVVQSPRYKIIEKKQPVAFWCNPISGHNTLYWYLQNLGQGPELLIRYENEEAVDDSQLPKDRFSAERLKGVDSTLKIQPAELGDSAVYLCASSSRGSRSSYNEQFFGPGTRLTVL.

The chain has TRBV18 and TRBJ2-7; tentatively, D is TRBD2 (6 bases). This CDR3 is 12 amino acids long. Germline loops: CDR1 KGHSH, CDR2 LQKENI. V was pared by 6 bases and J by 1 base, with 7 bases between. CDR3 sequence (DNA): TGTGCCAGCTCCGGGACTTCCTACGAGCAGTACTTC. Its translation is CASSGTSYEQYF.

V usage is TRBV5-4 and J usage is TRBJ2-3, with 11 bases lining up with TRBD2. Germline lookup yields CDR1 SGHNT and CDR2 YYREEE (reference sequence). J was trimmed by 4 bases and V by 0 bases; bases with no gene match: 7. CDR3 length: 17 residues. Here the CDR3 reads CASSLDSLAGEADTQYF. CDR3 nucleotide sequence: TGTGCCAGCAGCTTGGATTCACTAGCGGGAGAAGCAGATACGCAGTATTTT. The full variable domain, its missing parts supplied by reference TRBV5-4 and TRBJ2-3, is ETGVTQSPTHLIKTRGQQVTLRCSSQSGHNTVSWYQQALGQGPQFIFQYYREEENGRGNFPPRFSGLQFPNYSSELNVNALELDDSALYLCASSLDSLAGEADTQYFGPGTRLTVL.

The chain couples TRBV5-5 to TRBJ1-5; 7 bases fit TRBD1. Germline V gene sequence: CDR1 SGHKS, CDR2 YYEKEE (reference sequence). V lost 5 bases and J lost 5; bases outside the gene matches: 7. The CDR3 extends over 14 amino acids. CDR3 in amino acids: CASRPGGRDQPQHF. CDR3 coding DNA: TGTGCCAGCAGACCAGGGGGAAGGGATCAGCCCCAGCATTTT.

V is TRBV2 and J is TRBJ2-2; weak D call: TRBD1 (5 bases). CDR3 length: 13 amino acids. Germline-derived CDR1 and CDR2 are SNHLY and FYNNEI. Between the trimmed V and J ends, which lost 3 bases and 6 bases, there was a span of 8 bases. The CDR3 sequence is CASSDQGSGELFF. CDR3 nucleotides: TGTGCCAGCAGTGACCAGGGATCCGGGGAGCTGTTTTTT.

The count of this clone is one. V gene TRBV4-2 combines with J gene TRBJ1-1; a possible D gene is TRBD1 (5 bases). The CDR3 spans 16 residues. Trimming cost V 1 base and J 5 bases, with 17 bases left between them. Germline V gene sequence: CDR1 LGHNA, CDR2 YNFKEQ. The CDR3 is CASSQGHGVGGTEAFF. CDR3 DNA sequence: TGTGCCAGCAGCCAAGGTCACGGGGTTGGGGGGACTGAAGCTTTCTTT.

The gene calls are TRBV14 and TRBJ2-1, with TRBD1 matching over 8 bases. The CDR3 has 16 amino acids. The V gene's germline CDR1 is SGHDN and CDR2 FVKESK. V dropped 2 bases and J dropped 4; count of bases not matched to a gene: 7. In DNA, the CDR3 is TGTGCCAGCAGCCAATTAGGACAGGGTATATACAATGAGCAGTTCTTC. The encoded protein is CASSQLGQGIYNEQFF.

This chain connects TRBV9 to TRBJ1-4, with TRBD1 matching 7 bases. The CDR3 covers 13 residues. Germline V gene lookup returns CDR1 SGDLS and CDR2 YYNGEE. The V gene end was trimmed by 2 bases and the J gene end by 10 bases; junction bases not matched to a gene: 5. CDR3 sequence (DNA): TGTGCCAGCAGCGTCACAGGGGTTGGAAAACTGTTTTTT. Encoded protein: CASSVTGVGKLFF.